Below, 18 T cell receptor beta chains from the same sample are listed, as sequenced in a study of blood T cell repertoires in COVID-19. Libraries were prepared by immunoSEQ multiplex PCR; TCRdb keeps only in-frame clonotypes and omits some of them. This table holds 150,000 to 200,000 clones, about four fifths found once. Sample: peripheral blood. The receptors shown here come from a human donor with acute or convalescent COVID-19. The donor label of this sample is uncertain.

V is TRBV28 and J is TRBJ1-5, with 10 nucleotides matching TRBD1. There are 14 residues in the CDR3. V lost 4 bases and J lost 7; bases outside the gene matches: 4. The germline V gene has CDR1 MDHEN and CDR2 SYDVKM. The CDR3 loop reads CASSSGQGKQPQHF. CDR3 coding DNA: TGTGCCAGCAGTTCGGGACAGGGGAAACAGCCCCAGCATTTT.

V and J are TRBV7-9 and TRBJ2-1; D possibly corresponds to TRBD2 (7 bases). With 6 bases removed from V and 6 bases from J, the gap between germline ends came to 18 bases. Germline V gene sequence: CDR1 SEHNR, CDR2 FQNEAQ (reference sequence). This CDR3 spans 15 amino acids. CDR3 DNA: TGTGCCAGCAGGTTGGAGGGGGAGGGCTCCAATGAGCAGTTCTTC. Translating it yields CASRLEGEGSNEQFF. Full variable domain (remainder filled in from reference TRBV7-9 and TRBJ2-1): DTGVSQNPRHKITKRGQNVTFRCDPISEHNRLYWYRQTLGQGPEFLTYFQNEAQLEKSRLLSDRFSAERPKGSFSTLEIQRTEQGDSAMYLCASRLEGEGSNEQFFGPGTRLTVL.

This chain links TRBV6-5 with TRBJ2-5; 10 bases match TRBD2. Trimming removed 5 bases from V and 2 bases from J; junction bases left unmatched: 2. In germline, CDR1 is MNHEY, CDR2 SVGAGI. The CDR3 totals 14 residues. CDR3 loop: CASSPSGGQETQYF. DNA of the CDR3: TGTGCCAGCAGTCCTAGCGGGGGACAAGAGACCCAGTACTTC.

The rearrangement uses TRBV4-1 and TRBJ1-3, with D unresolved. Germline-derived CDR1 and CDR2 are MGHRA and YSYEKL. This CDR3 is built from 14 residues. V lost 6 bases and J 6 bases, leaving 15 bases between the germline ends. In DNA, the CDR3 is TGCGCCAGCAGATCTATGCTCCGTGAAAACACCATATATTTT. Translation: CASRSMLRENTIYF.

In regard to this clone: Other DNA sequences in this sample translate to the same CDR3. The chain's CDR3 is CASSEVRTEAFF. CDR3 bases: TGTGCCAGCAGTGAAGTGCGAACTGAAGCTTTCTTT. The chain links TRBV6-1 to TRBJ1-1; no clear D gene. Germline CDR1 reads MNHNS; CDR2 reads SASEGT. Trimming shortened V by 1 base and J by 5 bases, and 5 bases separated the two germline ends. The CDR3 has 12 residues.

The chain links TRBV29-1 to TRBJ2-7, with 9 bases fitting TRBD2. The CDR3 is 13 residues long. The J segment lost 6 bases and the V segment lost 7 bases, leaving 10 bases of the junction unmatched. Germline assignment: CDR1 SQVTM and CDR2 ANQGSEA. In DNA, the CDR3 is TGCAGCGCCACTGGCGGGAGGGCGGGCGAGCAGTACTTC. Amino acids: CSATGGRAGEQYF.

The DNA for the CDR3 is TGTGCCAGCAGCTCCCTCCGGACAGGATGCTATGGCTACACCTTC. It encodes CASSSLRTGCYGYTF. The chain combines TRBV21-1 with TRBJ1-2; whether TRBD1, the table's D call, matches the DNA was not checked. TRBV21-1 is a known pseudogene. CDR3 length equals 15 residues.

This clone was observed a handful of times. The chain combines TRBV19 with TRBJ1-4; D remains ambiguous. The germline gives CDR1 LNHDA, CDR2 SQIVND (reference sequence). This CDR3 has 14 amino acids. Trimming took off 9 bases at V and 10 bases at J, with 21 bases between the two ends. As DNA, the CDR3 is TGTGCCAGCGTAGGCGGGAGTCCGGCCGGAAAACTGTTTTTT. It yields the protein CASVGGSPAGKLFF. Looking up the rest from reference TRBV19 and TRBJ1-4 gives the full variable domain: DGGITQSPKYLFRKEGQNVTLSCEQNLNHDAMYWYRQDPGQGLRLIYYSQIVNDFQKGDIAEGYSVSREKKESFPLTVTSAQKNPTAFYLCASVGGSPAGKLFFGSGTQLSVL.

The J gene is TRBJ2-7, the V gene TRBV28, with 9 bases that match TRBD1. Trimming cost V 10 bases and J 6 bases; bases outside gene matches: 10. Germline CDR1 is MDHEN and CDR2 is SYDVKM. The CDR3 runs to 13 residues. DNA for the CDR3: TGTGCCACCGAGTGGACAGGGGTGGGCGAGCAGTACTTC. This translates into CATEWTGVGEQYF.

The V and J genes are TRBV30 and TRBJ1-4, with 8 nucleotides matching TRBD1. Germline CDR1 reads GTSNPN; CDR2 reads SVGIG (reference sequence). The V and J ends lost 3 bases and 8 bases, in that order; junction bases with no gene match: 11. The CDR3 is 15 residues long. CDR3 nucleotide sequence: TGTGCCTGGAGCGGCATGGGCAGGGGGCGCGAAAAACTGTTTTTT. Residues: CAWSGMGRGREKLFF.

The rearrangement joins TRBV6-4 to TRBJ2-3; D possibly corresponds to TRBD1 (5 bases). The CDR3 has 13 residues. CDR1 and CDR2 (germline): MRHNA, SNTAGT. Trimming removed 0 bases from V and 7 bases from J, with 8 bases in between. The CDR3 nucleotides read TGTGCCAGCAGTGACTCCAGGGTGAATACGCAGTATTTT. Translated, it gives CASSDSRVNTQYF.

The rearrangement links TRBV11-2 to TRBJ2-7; 10 nucleotides match TRBD1. Germline V gene sequence: CDR1 SGHAT, CDR2 FQNNGV. The length of the CDR3 is 14 residues. V dropped 1 base and J dropped 3; count of bases not matched to a gene: 0. CDR3 in DNA: TGTGCCAGCAGCTTAGGGACAGGGGGCTACGAGCAGTACTTC. It is translated as CASSLGTGGYEQYF.

J is TRBJ2-7 and V is TRBV5-1; TRBD2 might be the D (6 bases). The germline CDR1 and CDR2 sequences are SGHRS and YFSETQ. V was trimmed by 0 bases and J by 4 bases, leaving 8 bases between them. This CDR3 comprises 13 residues. The DNA of the CDR3 is TGCGCCAGCAGCTTGGAGGCGGGGTACGAGCAGTACTTC. This encodes CASSLEAGYEQYF.

The rearrangement uses TRBV7-2 and TRBJ1-4, with D uncertain. V was clipped by 2 bases and J by 2 bases, with 9 bases between them. The CDR3 consists of 15 residues. In germline, CDR1 is SGHTA, CDR2 FQGNSA. CDR3 nucleotides: TGTGCCAGCAGCTTAATCGGTTCGACTAATGAAAAACTGTTTTTT. It specifies CASSLIGSTNEKLFF.

CDR3 protein: CASSPREYNEQFF. The CDR3 DNA sequence: TGTGCCAGCAGCCCCCGGGAGTATAATGAGCAGTTCTTC. V gene TRBV7-2 combines with J gene TRBJ2-1; D perhaps matches TRBD2 (6 bases). Trimming removed 5 bases from V and 7 bases from J, with 12 bases in between. CDR1 is SGHTA, CDR2 FQGNSA, per germline. The CDR3 spans 13 residues.

This chain links TRBV18 with TRBJ2-5; 7 positions match TRBD1. The CDR3 has 14 amino acids. V shed 3 bases, J shed 7 bases, and the junction held 8 bases outside the gene matches. Germline V CDR1 and CDR2: KGHSH, LQKENI. The CDR3 loop is CASSPPDRKGTQYF. Here the CDR3 DNA reads TGTGCCAGCTCACCCCCGGACAGGAAGGGGACCCAGTACTTC.

The rearrangement joins TRBV5-1 to TRBJ1-2; maybe TRBD1 (5 bases). Germline V gives CDR1 SGHRS, CDR2 YFSETQ. There are 14 residues in the CDR3. V dropped 4 bases and J dropped 4 bases, with 14 bases sitting between them. CDR3 bases: TGCGCCAGCAGCCTAGACAGAATTTCCTATGGCTACACCTTC. Translating gives CASSLDRISYGYTF.

The rearrangement uses TRBV6-5 and TRBJ1-4; TRBD1 aligns across 9 bases. The CDR3 has 15 amino acids. Unmatched junction bases numbered 7, after V lost 4 bases and J lost 7 bases. The V gene's germline CDR1 is MNHEY and CDR2 SVGAGI. The CDR3 region is CASSWDREDGEKLFF. The CDR3 DNA follows: TGTGCCAGCAGTTGGGACAGGGAAGATGGTGAAAAACTGTTTTTT.